The clone carrying this TCR beta chain was picked up many times. Regarding time point: patch test 2, 6 weeks after DPC sensitization. Sample treatment: therapeutic diphenylcyclopropenone sensitization with weekly scalp DPC. This record belongs to a study of human T cells and chemical hapten exposure. TCRdb fed the RACE reads into MiXCR, producing one record per CDR3 protein. The table includes approximately 87,000 distinct CDR3 sequences, roughly an eighth detected once. The germline CDR1 and CDR2 sequences are PRHDT and FYEKMQ (reference sequence). Trimming took 4 bases from V and 6 from J, leaving 12 bases between them. CDR3 length: 14 amino acids.

This chain connects TRBV13 to TRBJ2-2, with D possibly TRBD2 on 6 matching bases. The receptor comes from a woman between 40 and 50 years old with alopecia areata. Some clones in this sample may be carry-over from other donors' samples. This specimen was whole blood, taken in connection with sensitization to the hapten diphenylcyclopropenone (DPC). CDR3 DNA: TGTGCCAGCAGCTGGAGCGGGCACTCCGGGGAGCTGTTTTTT. Protein product: CASSWSGHSGELFF. Variable domain in full (rest from reference TRBV13 and TRBJ2-2): AAGVIQSPRHLIKEKRETATLKCYPIPRHDTVYWYQQGPGQDPQFLISFYEKMQSDKGSIPDRFSAQQFSDYHSELNMSSLELGDSALYFCASSWSGHSGELFFGEGSRLTVL.